The 32 T cell receptor beta chains given below trace back to one sample, sequenced in a study of CD8+ T cells in alopecia areata. Isolated RNA was reverse transcribed into cDNA used as the sequencing template. Sequenced by immunoSEQ multiplex PCR; TCRdb stores in-frame clones only, minus some. The top ten clones hold approximately 3% of a sample with 100,000 to 150,000 clones, 30% to 40% of them seen once. The sequencing sample was made of CD4+ T cells sorted from blood. All receptors come from a human donor with alopecia areata.

V usage is TRBV11-3 and J usage is TRBJ2-7; D is possibly TRBD1 (6 bases). Germline CDR1 reads SGHNT; CDR2 reads YENEEA. The V and J ends lost 1 base and 3 bases respectively, with 10 bases between them. The CDR3 is 14 residues long. The CDR3, as DNA: TGTGCCAGCAGCTTAGCTGGGACAAACTACGAGCAGTACTTC. It specifies CASSLAGTNYEQYF. The full variable domain, completed using reference TRBV11-3 and TRBJ2-7, is EAGVVQSPRYKIIEKKQPVAFWCNPISGHNTLYWYLQNLGQGPELLIRYENEEAVDDSQLPKDRFSAERLKGVDSTLKIQPAELGDSAVYLCASSLAGTNYEQYFGPGTRLTVT.

The chain recombines TRBV27 with TRBJ2-7; 7 bases are shared with TRBD1. In germline, CDR1 is MNHEY, CDR2 SMNVEV (reference sequence). This CDR3 comprises 15 residues. With V trimmed by 5 bases and J by 7 bases, 14 bases remained unmatched. This chain's CDR3 is CASSLRQGKRDEQYF. The CDR3 DNA reads TGTGCCAGCAGTCTTCGACAGGGTAAAAGGGATGAGCAGTACTTC.

The chain combines TRBV5-4 with TRBJ2-1; the match to TRBD1 covers 7 bases. Trimming at V came to 6 bases and at J to 8 bases, leaving 11 bases not matched to a gene. The length of the CDR3 is 14 residues. Germline V gene sequence: CDR1 SGHNT, CDR2 YYREEE (reference sequence). The CDR3 reads CASTPLDRAYEQFF. As DNA, the CDR3 is TGTGCCAGCACCCCCCTAGACAGGGCCTATGAGCAGTTCTTC.

The rearrangement links TRBV2 to TRBJ1-5; possibly TRBD1 for D (5 bases). Germline V gene lookup returns CDR1 SNHLY and CDR2 FYNNEI. V was shortened by 7 bases and J by 0 bases, with 13 bases between the two germline ends. The CDR3 is made up of 15 amino acids. Here the CDR3 reads CASTRDRLSNQPQHF. The CDR3 region has the DNA TGTGCCAGCACCCGGGACCGGCTTAGCAATCAGCCCCAGCATTTT.

This chain joins TRBV6-5 and TRBJ2-5; perhaps TRBD2 as D (6 bases). Trimming pared 10 bases from V and 4 bases from J, leaving 22 bases between. Germline CDR1 MNHEY, CDR2 SVGAGI. This CDR3 region has 15 residues. The CDR3 here is CATQRLGGLLETQYF. The CDR3 nucleotides read TGTGCCACCCAAAGATTGGGGGGTTTACTAGAGACCCAGTACTTC.

This clone turned up a few times. J is TRBJ2-7 and V is TRBV18; maybe TRBD1 (5 bases). This CDR3 has 14 amino acids. The V gene lost 4 bases and the J gene lost 1 base, with 11 bases spanning the gap. From germline, CDR1 is KGHSH and CDR2 LQKENI. CDR3 in amino acids: CASSRTQESYEQYF. In nucleotides, the CDR3 is TGTGCCAGCTCACGGACACAGGAGTCCTACGAGCAGTACTTC.

This sequence joins TRBV29-1 and TRBJ1-2, with D unresolved. V lost 5 bases, J lost 5 bases, and 15 bases lay in between. The CDR3 consists of 13 residues. Germline assignment: CDR1 SQVTM and CDR2 ANQGSEA. CDR3 bases: TGCAGCGTTCACCAAAACTATGGGTATGGCTACACCTTC. It is translated as CSVHQNYGYGYTF.

The chain uses TRBV30 and TRBJ2-1; D unclear. Trimming took off 1 base at V and 9 bases at J, with 7 bases between the two ends. CDR1 and CDR2 from the germline V gene are GTSNPN and SVGIG (reference sequence). The CDR3 length is 11 residues. CDR3 in DNA: TGTGCCTGGAGTGGGGTTAGTGAGCAGTTCTTC. It encodes CAWSGVSEQFF.

This clone showed up just a few times. The chain employs TRBV5-4 and TRBJ2-1, with TRBD2 identical over 11 bases. The junction had 9 bases not matched to a gene; V was cut back by 4 bases and J by 6 bases. Germline values: CDR1 SGHNT, CDR2 YYREEE (reference sequence). The CDR3 is 16 amino acids. Here the CDR3 reads CASSPHSGGAINEQFF. CDR3 nucleotides: TGTGCCAGCAGCCCCCATAGCGGGGGGGCCATCAATGAGCAGTTCTTC.

The chain links TRBV29-1 to TRBJ1-2; D ambiguous. CDR3 length: 13 amino acids. Trimming cost V 4 bases and J 0 bases, with 9 bases left between them. Germline CDR1 SQVTM, CDR2 ANQGSEA. CDR3 DNA sequence: TGCAGCGTTGTTGGCTCCACTAACTATGGCTACACCTTC. Amino acids: CSVVGSTNYGYTF.

The chain couples TRBV9 to TRBJ2-3; D is undetermined. Germline CDR1 is SGDLS and CDR2 is YYNGEE. The CDR3 runs to 15 residues. Trimming shortened V by 0 bases and J by 0 bases, and 8 bases separated the two germline ends. The CDR3 DNA reads as TGTGCCAGCAGCGTAGGACTGGGGAGCACAGATACGCAGTATTTT. Its translation is CASSVGLGSTDTQYF. The full variable domain, its missing parts supplied by reference TRBV9 and TRBJ2-3, is DSGVTQTPKHLITATGQRVTLRCSPRSGDLSVYWYQQSLDQGLQFLIQYYNGEERAKGNILERFSAQQFPDLHSELNLSSLELGDSALYFCASSVGLGSTDTQYFGPGTRLTVL.

This chain links TRBV6-6 with TRBJ2-1; D uncertain. Germline CDR1 and CDR2: MNHNY and SVGAGI (reference sequence). Trimming removed 6 bases at V and 12 bases at J, with 12 bases between. CDR3 length equals 11 residues. CDR3 coding DNA: TGTGCCAGCAGCCCGCAAGTGGGGCAGTTCTTC. Its translation: CASSPQVGQFF.

V is TRBV5-1 and J is TRBJ2-5; D unclear. The CDR3 contains 14 residues. Trimming took off 3 bases at V and 4 bases at J, with 13 bases between the two ends. From germline, CDR1 is SGHRS and CDR2 YFSETQ. CDR3 in amino acids: CASSSSPGTETQYF. DNA of the CDR3: TGCGCCAGCAGCTCGAGTCCGGGTACAGAGACCCAGTACTTC.

This chain joins TRBV27 and TRBJ1-1; D unresolved. V dropped 7 bases and J dropped 0 bases, with 15 bases sitting between them. The CDR3 loop spans 15 amino acids. Germline assignment: CDR1 MNHEY and CDR2 SMNVEV (reference sequence). For the CDR3, the DNA is TGTGCCAGCACCCCTGGGATGCTTCTGAACACTGAAGCTTTCTTT. Its protein product is CASTPGMLLNTEAFF.

The CDR3 here is CATSRSGGAHEQYF. The CDR3 nucleotides read TGTGCCACCAGCCGGAGCGGGGGGGCCCACGAGCAGTACTTC. J is TRBJ2-7 and V is TRBV15; 10 bases line up with TRBD2. CDR3 length equals 14 residues. After removal of 5 bases from V and 5 bases from J, the junction contained 6 bases not matched to a gene. In germline, CDR1 is LNHNV, CDR2 YYDKDF (reference sequence). The variable domain in full, with the rest retrieved from reference TRBV15 and TRBJ2-7, is DAMVIQNPRYQVTQFGKPVTLSCSQTLNHNVMYWYQQKSSQAPKLLFHYYDKDFNNEADTPDNFQSRRPNTSFCFLDIRSPGLGDTAMYLCATSRSGGAHEQYFGPGTRLTVT.

There are a few counts of this clone. The rearrangement links TRBV7-9 to TRBJ1-1; no clear D. With 1 base removed from V and 1 base from J, the gap between germline ends came to 7 bases. Germline V gene sequence: CDR1 SEHNR, CDR2 FQNEAQ (reference sequence). CDR3 length equals 14 residues. The CDR3 DNA follows: TGTGCCAGCAGCTTAGAAGGTGGGAACACTGAAGCTTTCTTT. Its translation is CASSLEGGNTEAFF.

This clone has just a few counts. The chain is built from TRBV18 and TRBJ2-2, with a tentative D call TRBD1 (5 bases). V lost 4 bases and J 4 bases, leaving 10 bases between the germline ends. Germline-derived CDR1 and CDR2 are KGHSH and LQKENI. The CDR3 has 14 amino acids. CDR3 bases: TGTGCCAGCTCACAAGGGGTACCCACCGGGGAGCTGTTTTTT. Translated: CASSQGVPTGELFF.

This chain links TRBV29-1 with TRBJ2-7; no firm D call. The V end lost 6 bases, the J end lost 5 bases, and 14 bases lay between the germline ends. CDR3 size: 12 residues. CDR1 is SQVTM and CDR2 is ANQGSEA in the germline V gene. CDR3 region: CSVFIGLDEQYF. The DNA of the CDR3 is TGCAGCGTCTTCATAGGGTTGGACGAGCAGTACTTC.

The genes are TRBV20-1 and TRBJ1-1; D ambiguous. There are 11 residues in the CDR3. From germline, CDR1 is DFQATT and CDR2 SNEGSKA (reference sequence). V was pared by 5 bases and J by 3 bases, with 7 bases between. CDR3 residues: CSAASYTEAFF. The CDR3 nucleotides read TGCAGTGCTGCCAGTTACACTGAAGCTTTCTTT.

V is TRBV27 and J is TRBJ2-7, with D possibly being TRBD2 (5 bases). CDR3 size: 15 residues. Germline V CDR1 and CDR2: MNHEY, SMNVEV (reference sequence). V dropped 2 bases and J dropped 0 bases, with 11 bases sitting between them. CDR3 sequence: CASSLGGWTSYEQYF. In nucleotides, the CDR3 is TGTGCCAGCAGTTTAGGCGGGTGGACCTCCTACGAGCAGTACTTC.

This clone was seen a handful of times. The V call is TRBV18, the J call TRBJ2-1, with TRBD2 matching 10 bases. This CDR3 region has 23 residues. Per germline, CDR1 KGHSH and CDR2 LQKENI. The trim removed 2 bases at V and 5 bases at J, leaving 27 bases unmatched. CDR3 residues: CASSPDSIAFGLAGVRVDNEQFF. The CDR3 DNA is TGTGCCAGCTCACCAGATTCGATAGCATTCGGGCTAGCGGGAGTAAGAGTGGACAATGAGCAGTTCTTC. The whole variable domain, remainder taken from reference TRBV18 and TRBJ2-1, is NAGVMQNPRHLVRRRGQEARLRCSPMKGHSHVYWYRQLPEEGLKFMVYLQKENIIDESGMPKERFSAEFPKEGPSILRIQQVVRGDSAAYFCASSPDSIAFGLAGVRVDNEQFFGPGTRLTVL.

V is TRBV15 and J is TRBJ2-7; 11 bases agree with TRBD2. The trim removed 6 bases at V and 5 bases at J, leaving 6 bases unmatched. Per germline, CDR1 LNHNV and CDR2 YYDKDF (reference sequence). The CDR3 runs to 14 residues. DNA for the CDR3: TGTGCCACCAGGACTAGCGGGAACACCCACGAGCAGTACTTC. Translating gives CATRTSGNTHEQYF.

The chain combines TRBV29-1 with TRBJ1-2; D is undetermined. Trimming removed 7 bases from V and 5 bases from J, with 14 bases in between. CDR1 SQVTM and CDR2 ANQGSEA come from the germline V gene. The CDR3 contains 12 residues. Written as DNA, the CDR3 is TGCAGCGCTTACGACGGGAGATATGGCTACACCTTC. Translation: CSAYDGRYGYTF.

This clone was counted only a few times. This sequence joins TRBV20-1 and TRBJ2-5; D call uncertain. The germline CDR1 and CDR2 sequences are DFQATT and SNEGSKA (reference sequence). This CDR3 is built from 11 residues. Trimming removed 0 bases at V and 6 bases at J, with 5 bases between. CDR3 in amino acids: CSARDQKTQYF. In nucleotides, the CDR3 is TGCAGTGCTAGAGATCAGAAGACCCAGTACTTC.

The chain has TRBV5-1 and TRBJ2-5, with a tentative D call TRBD1 (6 bases). Per the germline V gene, CDR1 is SGHRS and CDR2 is YFSETQ. Between the trimmed V and J ends, which lost 4 bases and 0 bases, there was a span of 10 bases. This CDR3 is 14 amino acids long. CDR3 amino acids: CASSPTGYQETQYF. DNA of the CDR3: TGCGCCAGCAGCCCGACAGGATACCAAGAGACCCAGTACTTC.

This clone occurred a few times. V and J are TRBV28 and TRBJ2-5, with D perhaps TRBD1 (6 bases). CDR1 and CDR2 from the germline V gene are MDHEN and SYDVKM. This CDR3 comprises 14 residues. The V gene lost 7 bases and the J gene lost 4 bases, with 16 bases spanning the gap. The CDR3 nucleotides read TGTGCCAGCAACCACAGGGATTGGACAGAGACCCAGTACTTC. Amino acids: CASNHRDWTETQYF.

The table lists this clone with a few counts. This chain's CDR3 is CSPRGTGNYEQYF. For the CDR3, the DNA is TGCAGCCCTCGCGGGACAGGGAACTACGAGCAGTACTTC. The chain uses TRBV29-1 and TRBJ2-7, with 9 nucleotides matching TRBD1. Trimming at V came to 8 bases and at J to 3 bases, leaving 8 bases not matched to a gene. The germline CDR1 and CDR2 sequences are SQVTM and ANQGSEA. The CDR3 length is 13 residues.

With regard to this clone: Other nucleotide sequences in the sample specify the same CDR3. The rearrangement joins TRBV29-1 to TRBJ2-7, with a possible D match to TRBD2 (6 bases). Between the trimmed V and J ends, which lost 4 bases and 7 bases, there was a span of 8 bases. The CDR3 totals 10 residues. Per germline, CDR1 SQVTM and CDR2 ANQGSEA. The CDR3 nucleotides read TGCAGCGTTGGCAGCGGGGAGCAGTACTTC. This encodes CSVGSGEQYF.

The sample holds a few counts of this clone. V usage is TRBV15 and J usage is TRBJ2-1; D is tentatively TRBD1 or TRBD2 (6 bases each). Germline CDR1 is LNHNV and CDR2 is YYDKDF (reference sequence). The CDR3 covers 15 residues. Trimming removed 3 bases at V and 3 bases at J, with 12 bases between. The CDR3 DNA follows: TGTGCCACCAGCAGGGAGGGACAACGCTACAATGAGCAGTTCTTC. It yields the protein CATSREGQRYNEQFF.

The rearrangement joins TRBV7-2 to TRBJ2-1; unclear D gene. This CDR3 is 13 amino acids long. CDR1 is SGHTA and CDR2 is FQGNSA in the germline V gene. V was pared by 1 base and J by 6 bases, with 7 bases between. The CDR3 DNA is TGTGCCAGCAGCTTAGAGTCTAGCAATGAGCAGTTCTTC. Translated, it gives CASSLESSNEQFF.

The rearrangement uses TRBV2 and TRBJ2-5; TRBD2 aligns across 7 bases. The CDR3 consists of 14 residues. The trim removed 4 bases at V and 1 base at J, leaving 3 bases unmatched. Germline assignment: CDR1 SNHLY and CDR2 FYNNEI. The CDR3 spells CASSGQRGQETQYF. As DNA, the CDR3 is TGTGCCAGCAGTGGTCAGCGGGGCCAAGAGACCCAGTACTTC. Full variable domain (remainder filled in from reference TRBV2 and TRBJ2-5): EPEVTQTPSHQVTQMGQEVILRCVPISNHLYFYWYRQILGQKVEFLVSFYNNEISEKSEIFDDQFSVERPDGSNFTLKIRSTKLEDSAMYFCASSGQRGQETQYFGPGTRLLVL.

In DNA form, the CDR3 reads TGTGCCAGCACGTTCCGGGACTACCGACGAACAAGCTCCTACAATGAGCAGTTCTTC. Its translation: CASTFRDYRRTSSYNEQFF. The chain employs TRBV27 and TRBJ2-1; TRBD2 matches at 7 bases. This CDR3 region has 19 residues. Trimming removed 7 bases from V and 0 bases from J; junction bases left unmatched: 18. CDR1 is MNHEY and CDR2 is SMNVEV in the germline V gene (reference sequence).